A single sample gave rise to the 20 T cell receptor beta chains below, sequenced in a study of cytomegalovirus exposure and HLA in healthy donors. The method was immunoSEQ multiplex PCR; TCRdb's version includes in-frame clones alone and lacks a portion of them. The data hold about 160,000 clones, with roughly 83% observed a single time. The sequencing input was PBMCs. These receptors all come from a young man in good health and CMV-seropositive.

DNA for the CDR3: TGTGCCACCAGGGGACAGATTAATACCTACGAGCAGTACTTC. It encodes CATRGQINTYEQYF. The chain has TRBV2 and TRBJ2-7, with 7 bases that match TRBD1. Germline V CDR1 and CDR2: SNHLY, FYNNEI. J gave up 2 bases and V 10 bases, and 11 bases lay outside the gene matches. This CDR3 has 14 residues.

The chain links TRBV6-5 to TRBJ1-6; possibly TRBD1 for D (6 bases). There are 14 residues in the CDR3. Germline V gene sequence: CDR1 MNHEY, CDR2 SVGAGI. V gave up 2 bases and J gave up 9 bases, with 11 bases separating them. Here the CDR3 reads CASSYEQGSSPLHF. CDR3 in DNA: TGTGCCAGCAGTTACGAACAGGGCAGTTCACCCCTCCACTTT.

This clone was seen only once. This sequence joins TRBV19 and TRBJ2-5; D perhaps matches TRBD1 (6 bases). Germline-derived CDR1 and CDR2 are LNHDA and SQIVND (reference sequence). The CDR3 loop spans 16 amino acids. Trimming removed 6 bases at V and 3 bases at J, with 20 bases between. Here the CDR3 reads CASRGLRTEREETQYF. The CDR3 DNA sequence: TGTGCCAGTAGGGGTCTAAGGACAGAACGGGAAGAGACCCAGTACTTC.

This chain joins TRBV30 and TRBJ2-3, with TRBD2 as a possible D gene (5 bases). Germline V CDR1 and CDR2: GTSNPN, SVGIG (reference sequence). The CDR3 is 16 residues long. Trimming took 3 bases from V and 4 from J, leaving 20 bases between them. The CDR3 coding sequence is TGTGCCTGGAGGTTTCGCCAGCGGACTTCCTCAGATACGCAGTATTTT. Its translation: CAWRFRQRTSSDTQYF.

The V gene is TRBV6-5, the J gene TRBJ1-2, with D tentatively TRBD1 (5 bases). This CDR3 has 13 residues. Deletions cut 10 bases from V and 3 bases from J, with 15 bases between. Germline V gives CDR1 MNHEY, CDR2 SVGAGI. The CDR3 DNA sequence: TGTGCCACGCACAAGGGGTCTTACTATGGCTACACCTTC. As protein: CATHKGSYYGYTF.

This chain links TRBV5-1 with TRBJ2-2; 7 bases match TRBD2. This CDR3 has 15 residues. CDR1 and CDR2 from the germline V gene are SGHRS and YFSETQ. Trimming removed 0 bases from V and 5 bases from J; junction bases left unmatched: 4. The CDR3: CASSLAASGTGELFF. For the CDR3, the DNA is TGCGCCAGCAGCTTGGCCGCTAGCGGTACCGGGGAGCTGTTTTTT.

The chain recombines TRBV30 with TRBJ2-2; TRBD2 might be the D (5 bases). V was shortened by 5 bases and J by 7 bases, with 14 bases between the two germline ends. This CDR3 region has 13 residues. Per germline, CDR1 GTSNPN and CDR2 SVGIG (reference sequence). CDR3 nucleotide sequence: TGTGCCTGGTCACCATTACGGGGCGGGGAGCTGTTTTTT. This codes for CAWSPLRGGELFF.

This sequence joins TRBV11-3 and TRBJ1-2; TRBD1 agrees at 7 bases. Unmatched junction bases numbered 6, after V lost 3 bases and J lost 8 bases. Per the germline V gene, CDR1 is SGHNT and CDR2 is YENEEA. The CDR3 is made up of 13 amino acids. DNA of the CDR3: TGTGCCAGCAGCTTCATCCAGGGGGAAGGCTACACCTTC. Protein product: CASSFIQGEGYTF.

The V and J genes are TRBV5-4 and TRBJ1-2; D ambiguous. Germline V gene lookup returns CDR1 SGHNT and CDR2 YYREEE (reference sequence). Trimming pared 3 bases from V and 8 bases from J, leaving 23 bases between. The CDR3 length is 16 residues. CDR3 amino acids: CASSSESDHGGTGYTF. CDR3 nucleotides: TGTGCCAGCAGCTCCGAGAGTGACCACGGCGGAACGGGCTACACCTTC.

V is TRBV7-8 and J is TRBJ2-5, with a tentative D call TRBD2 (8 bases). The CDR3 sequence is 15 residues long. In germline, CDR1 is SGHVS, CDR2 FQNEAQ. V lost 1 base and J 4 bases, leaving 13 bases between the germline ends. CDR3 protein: CASSLGGGTAETQYF. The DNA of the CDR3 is TGTGCCAGCAGCTTAGGCGGGGGGACAGCAGAGACCCAGTACTTC.

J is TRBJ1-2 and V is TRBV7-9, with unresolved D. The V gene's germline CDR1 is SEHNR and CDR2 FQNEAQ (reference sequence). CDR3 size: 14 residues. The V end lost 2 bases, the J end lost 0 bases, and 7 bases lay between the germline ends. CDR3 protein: CASSLYTANYGYTF. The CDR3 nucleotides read TGTGCCAGCAGCTTATACACAGCTAACTATGGCTACACCTTC.

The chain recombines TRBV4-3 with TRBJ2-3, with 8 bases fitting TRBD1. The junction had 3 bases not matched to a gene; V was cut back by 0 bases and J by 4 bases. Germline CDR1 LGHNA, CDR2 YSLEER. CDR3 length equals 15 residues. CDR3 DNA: TGCGCCAGCAGCCAAGAGGACAGGGTGGCAGATACGCAGTATTTT. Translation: CASSQEDRVADTQYF.

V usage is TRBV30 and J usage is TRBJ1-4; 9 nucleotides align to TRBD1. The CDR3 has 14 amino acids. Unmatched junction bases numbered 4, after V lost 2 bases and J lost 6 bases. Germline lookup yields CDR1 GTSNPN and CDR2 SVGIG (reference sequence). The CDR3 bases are TGTGCCTGGAGTCCCGGGACAGGGTATGAAAAACTGTTTTTT. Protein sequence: CAWSPGTGYEKLFF.

The CDR3 loop is CASSKDLAGQGEWTGELFF. Here the CDR3 DNA reads TGTGCCAGCAGCAAGGACCTTGCGGGACAGGGGGAATGGACCGGGGAGCTGTTTTTT. This chain connects TRBV21-1 to TRBJ2-2; TRBD1 reflects the table's D call only, with no check against the DNA. TRBV21-1 is reported as a pseudogene. This CDR3 has 19 amino acids.

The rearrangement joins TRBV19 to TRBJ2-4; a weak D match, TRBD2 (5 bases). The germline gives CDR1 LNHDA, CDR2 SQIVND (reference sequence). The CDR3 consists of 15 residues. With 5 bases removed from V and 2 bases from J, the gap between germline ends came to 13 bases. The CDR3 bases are TGTGCCAGTAGTGTCGGGGTTGCCTCCAAAAACATTCAGTACTTC. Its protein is CASSVGVASKNIQYF.

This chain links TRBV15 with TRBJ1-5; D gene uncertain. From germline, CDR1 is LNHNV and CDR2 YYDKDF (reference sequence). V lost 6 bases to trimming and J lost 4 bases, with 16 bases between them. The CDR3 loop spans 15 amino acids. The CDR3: CATSHDLGHNQPQHF. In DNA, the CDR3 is TGTGCCACCAGTCACGACTTGGGTCATAATCAGCCCCAGCATTTT. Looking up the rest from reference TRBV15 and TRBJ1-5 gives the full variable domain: DAMVIQNPRYQVTQFGKPVTLSCSQTLNHNVMYWYQQKSSQAPKLLFHYYDKDFNNEADTPDNFQSRRPNTSFCFLDIRSPGLGDTAMYLCATSHDLGHNQPQHFGDGTRLSIL.

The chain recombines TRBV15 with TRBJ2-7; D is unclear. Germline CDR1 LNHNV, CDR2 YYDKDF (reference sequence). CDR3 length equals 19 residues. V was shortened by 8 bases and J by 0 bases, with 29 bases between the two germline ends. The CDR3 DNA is TGTGCCACCCGACGAATGGCCGAGCTGGAGTATGGCCTCTCCTACGAGCAGTACTTC. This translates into CATRRMAELEYGLSYEQYF. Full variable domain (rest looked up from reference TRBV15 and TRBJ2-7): DAMVIQNPRYQVTQFGKPVTLSCSQTLNHNVMYWYQQKSSQAPKLLFHYYDKDFNNEADTPDNFQSRRPNTSFCFLDIRSPGLGDTAMYLCATRRMAELEYGLSYEQYFGPGTRLTVT.

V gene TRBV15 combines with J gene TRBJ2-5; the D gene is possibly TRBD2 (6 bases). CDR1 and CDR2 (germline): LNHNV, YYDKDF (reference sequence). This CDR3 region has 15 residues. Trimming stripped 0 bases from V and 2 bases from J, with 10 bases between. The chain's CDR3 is CATSRDPGRQETQYF. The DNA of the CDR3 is TGTGCCACCAGCAGAGATCCGGGGAGGCAAGAGACCCAGTACTTC.

In DNA, the CDR3 is TGTGCCTGGAGTGTGTGGGCAGGGCTTTATTCACCCCTCCACTTT. Translation gives CAWSVWAGLYSPLHF. The chain couples TRBV30 to TRBJ1-6, with a possible D match to TRBD1 (5 bases). V lost 0 bases and J 8 bases, leaving 14 bases between the germline ends. Germline V gives CDR1 GTSNPN, CDR2 SVGIG (reference sequence). CDR3 length: 15 residues.

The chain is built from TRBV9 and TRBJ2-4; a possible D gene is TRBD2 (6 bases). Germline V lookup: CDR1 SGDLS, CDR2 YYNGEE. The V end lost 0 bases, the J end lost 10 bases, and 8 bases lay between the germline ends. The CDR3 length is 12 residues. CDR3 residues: CASSVAGGIQYF. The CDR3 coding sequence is TGTGCCAGCAGCGTAGCTGGGGGGATTCAGTACTTC.